This T cell receptor (beta chain) was identified during a study of glioma-infiltrating T cells after dendritic cell vaccination. Study background: Monocyte-derived dendritic cells, cultured approximately 7 days with IL-4 and GM-CSF, were pulsed with autologous tumor lysate.

Indicated time point: after dendritic cell vaccination, including at tumor progression/relapse. The CDR3 consists of 15 residues. The germline V and J ends were trimmed by 0 bases and 0 bases, with 8 bases remaining between them. Germline V gene sequence: CDR1 MNHNS, CDR2 SASEGT. Generated by immunoSEQ multiplex PCR, the TCRdb table keeps only in-frame clones and is missing some. The profile covers around 90,000 clones, with roughly 77% appearing a single time and approximately 2% taken by the ten largest. The chain couples TRBV6-1 to TRBJ1-2; no reliable D call. The sequenced sample was blood, obtained after dendritic cell vaccination. This TCR was recovered from a human donor with glioblastoma. The CDR3 sequence is CASSEAGPPNYGYTF. CDR3 sequence (DNA): TGTGCCAGCAGTGAAGCTGGGCCGCCTAACTATGGCTACACCTTC.